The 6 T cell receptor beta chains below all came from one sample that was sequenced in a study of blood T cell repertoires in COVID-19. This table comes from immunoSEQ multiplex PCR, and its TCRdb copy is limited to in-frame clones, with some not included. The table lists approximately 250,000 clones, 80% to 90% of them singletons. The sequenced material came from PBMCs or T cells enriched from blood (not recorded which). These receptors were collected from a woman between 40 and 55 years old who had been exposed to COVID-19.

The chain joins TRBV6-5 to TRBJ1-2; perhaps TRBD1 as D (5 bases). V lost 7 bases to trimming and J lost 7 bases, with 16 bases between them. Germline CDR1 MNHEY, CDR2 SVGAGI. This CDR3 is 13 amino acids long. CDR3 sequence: CASTLQTGSGYTF. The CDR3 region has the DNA TGTGCCAGCACCCTCCAAACAGGCTCTGGCTACACCTTC.

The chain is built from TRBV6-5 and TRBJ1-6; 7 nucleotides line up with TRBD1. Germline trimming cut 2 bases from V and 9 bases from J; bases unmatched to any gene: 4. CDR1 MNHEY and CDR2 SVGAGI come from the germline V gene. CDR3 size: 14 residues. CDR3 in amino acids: CASSYRDRVSPLHF. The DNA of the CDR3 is TGTGCCAGCAGTTACCGGGACAGAGTTTCACCCCTCCACTTT.

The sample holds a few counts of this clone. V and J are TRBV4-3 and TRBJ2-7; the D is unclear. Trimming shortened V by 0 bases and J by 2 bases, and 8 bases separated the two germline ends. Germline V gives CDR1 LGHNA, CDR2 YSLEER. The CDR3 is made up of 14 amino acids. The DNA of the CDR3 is TGCGCCAGCAGCCAAGAAAGCCAGGCCTACGAGCAGTACTTC. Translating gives CASSQESQAYEQYF.

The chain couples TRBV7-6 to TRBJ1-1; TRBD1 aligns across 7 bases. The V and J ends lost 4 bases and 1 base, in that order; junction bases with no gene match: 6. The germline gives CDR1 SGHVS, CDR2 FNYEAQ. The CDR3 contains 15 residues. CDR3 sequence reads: CASSSMTGRNTEAFF. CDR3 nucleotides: TGTGCCAGCAGCTCGATGACAGGGCGGAACACTGAAGCTTTCTTT. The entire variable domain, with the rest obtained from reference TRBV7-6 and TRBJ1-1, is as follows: GAGVSQSPRYKVTKRGQDVALRCDPISGHVSLYWYRQALGQGPEFLTYFNYEAQQDKSGLPNDRFSAERPEGSISTLTIQRTEQRDSAMYRCASSSMTGRNTEAFFGQGTRLTVV.

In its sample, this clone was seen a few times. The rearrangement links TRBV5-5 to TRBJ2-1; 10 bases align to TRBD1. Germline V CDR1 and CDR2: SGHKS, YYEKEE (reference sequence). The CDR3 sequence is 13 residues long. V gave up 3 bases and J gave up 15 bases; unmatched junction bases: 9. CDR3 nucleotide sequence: TGTGCCAGCAGCTATCCGGGACAGGGGATTCCGTTCTTC. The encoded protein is CASSYPGQGIPFF. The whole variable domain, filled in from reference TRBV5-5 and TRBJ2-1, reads DAGVTQSPTHLIKTRGQQVTLRCSPISGHKSVSWYQQVLGQGPQFIFQYYEKEERGRGNFPDRFSARQFPNYSSELNVNALLLGDSALYLCASSYPGQGIPFFGPGTRLTVL.

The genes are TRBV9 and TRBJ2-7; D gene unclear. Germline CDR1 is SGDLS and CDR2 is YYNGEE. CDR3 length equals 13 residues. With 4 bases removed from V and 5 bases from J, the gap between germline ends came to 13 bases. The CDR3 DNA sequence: TGTGCCAGCAGCCCCCATCTGGGCGACGAGCAGTACTTC. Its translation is CASSPHLGDEQYF.